This T cell receptor beta chain was obtained from a study of blood T cell repertoires in COVID-19 (dated by TCRdb to the early 2020s). For the wider study: Collaborator samples came from the United States, Italy and Spain and covered acute and convalescent phases of COVID-19. The material from the prospective study consisted of cDNA or gDNA derived from T cells, B-cell-depleted T cells, or PBMCs. Subjects who had been exposed to COVID-19, were actively infected with it, or had recovered from it provided the deeply sampled blood TCRbeta repertoires that made up the dataset. The repertoires were made available in a free public database intended to serve as a resource for research on the immune response to SARS-CoV-2. Samples were obtained from the ongoing ImmuneRACE study (first 160 participants) and from 1,200 or so subjects provided by 6 global collaborators. The sample metadata nearly always contained a de-identified subject ID, COVID-19 status, age in years and sex. HLA class I and class II types, where available, came from metadata supplied by the sample provider rather than from assay-based typing. Points the paper makes about the study in general: The amount of clinical and demographic metadata varied by source and participant and was provided uncurated.

Worth noting for this clone: Its antigen remains unidentified. Per-base qualities were not stored, and no clone one base away is much larger.

TCRbeta CDR3 regions were amplified from genomic DNA using the immunoSEQ Assay, a bias-controlled multiplex PCR. In the source study's methods: The number of nucleated cells in each sample was estimated from the amplification of reference gene primers within the assay. To quantify the absolute abundance of each unique TCRbeta CDR3 rearrangement, sequence reads were collapsed and filtered. For each sample, productive Simpson clonality was calculated by taking the square root of Simpson's diversity index across productive rearrangements. In its TCRdb copy, this immuneACCESS table keeps in-frame sequences only and misses some clones. Where compared with another copy, unresolved V genes explain less than half of these, and the others have no known cause. V and J calls plus clone size are reproduced from that table; the DNA served to infer D and trimming. The sample profile shows 250,000 to 350,000 clones; roughly 90% of them were found once. The ten largest account for about 8.5% of the sample.

Clipping removes 6 bases from V and 7 bases from J, with 11 as the unmatched junction base count. Via the germline V gene (reference sequence), CDR1 is MNHNY and CDR2 SVGAGI. The CDR3 starts with the cysteine, ends with the phenylalanine, and has 15 residues. The entry retains the CDR3 DNA only, 45 bases that are in frame from base 1. Collaborating institutions collected whole blood in K2EDTA tubes following their own protocols. For TCRbeta analysis, collaborators shipped samples as frozen whole blood, isolated PBMCs, or DNA extracted from either of those sample types. The source is a young man with active or convalescent COVID-19. The chain couples TRBV6-6 to TRBJ1-2, with 10 bases in between that match TRBD1. The sequencing input was peripheral blood. Read as DNA, the sequence is TGTGCCAGCAGGTCCGGGACAGGGGTCTTAGGTGGCTACACCTTC. This translates into CASRSGTGVLGGYTF.